The T cell receptor (beta chain) under discussion was sequenced for a study of PD-L1 blockade in urothelial cancer. V was trimmed by 0 bases and J by 4 bases, leaving 7 bases between them. Germline V gives CDR1 SGHRS, CDR2 YFSETQ. The CDR3 sequence is 13 residues long. Time point in this sample: peripheral blood 6 weeks after treatment start. Sequencing used immunoSEQ multiplex PCR; TCRdb keeps in-frame clones, though not all of them. Of more than 90,000 clones in the sample, less than 95% were seen once. The sequence was collected from a man in his fifties or sixties with urothelial cancer. The chain has TRBV5-1 and TRBJ1-1; TRBD1 might be the D (5 bases). The sequencing used PBMCs, collected around atezolizumab (anti-PD-L1) treatment. CDR3 protein: CASSLEGATEAFF. The CDR3, as DNA: TGCGCCAGCAGCTTGGAAGGGGCCACTGAAGCTTTCTTT.